This TCR beta chain was captured in a study of cytotoxic CD8 clonotypes in ibrutinib-treated CLL. Background on the study: In all, roughly twelve patients were relapsed/refractory, around 15 were treatment-naive and 17 were IGHV unmutated. Collecting the response samples happened after a median 12 months of treatment, with a range of 6 to 36.

Only in-frame clones appear in the TCRdb table, and some are missing; sequencing was by immunoSEQ multiplex PCR. The sample lists 30,000 to 40,000 clones; about 70% were seen once. Trimming cost V 5 bases and J 2 bases; bases outside gene matches: 12. Per the germline V gene, CDR1 is SGHVS and CDR2 is FNYEAQ. The CDR3 runs 17 residues. Specimen: PBMCs, collected at disease progression, from a patient treated with ibrutinib. The genes are TRBV7-6 and TRBJ2-1, with 7 bases that match TRBD1. The receptor was derived from a human donor with chronic lymphocytic leukemia. The CDR3 loop is CASSPRAGTDPYNEQFF. In nucleotides, the CDR3 is TGTGCCAGCAGCCCCCGGGCAGGGACAGATCCCTACAATGAGCAGTTCTTC.